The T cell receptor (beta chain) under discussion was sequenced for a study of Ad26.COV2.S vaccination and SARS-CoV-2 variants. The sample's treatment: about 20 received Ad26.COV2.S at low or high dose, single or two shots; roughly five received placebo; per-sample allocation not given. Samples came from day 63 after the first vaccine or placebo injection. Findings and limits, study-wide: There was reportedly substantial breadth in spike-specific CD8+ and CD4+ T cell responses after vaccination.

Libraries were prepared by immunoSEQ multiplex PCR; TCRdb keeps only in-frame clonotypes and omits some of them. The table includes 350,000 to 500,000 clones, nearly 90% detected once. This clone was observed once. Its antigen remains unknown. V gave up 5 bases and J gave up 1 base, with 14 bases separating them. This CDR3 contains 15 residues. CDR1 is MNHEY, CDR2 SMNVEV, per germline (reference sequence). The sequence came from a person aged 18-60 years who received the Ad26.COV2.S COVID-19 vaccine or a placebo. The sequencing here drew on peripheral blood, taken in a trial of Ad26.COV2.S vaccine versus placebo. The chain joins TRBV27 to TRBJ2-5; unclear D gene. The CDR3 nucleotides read TGTGCCAGCAGTAGAGATTCTGTTATCCAAGAGACCCAGTACTTC. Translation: CASSRDSVIQETQYF.